These T cell receptor beta chains were read from a single sample in a study of T cells in Graves' hyperthyroidism and ophthalmopathy. TCRdb redid the calling of the multiplex PCR reads with MiXCR, one entry per CDR3 protein. The table records 300,000 to 350,000 distinct CDR3 sequences, about 14% of them present only once. The sample was blood. The receptor source for this set is a woman under 40 with Graves' hyperthyroidism. CDR3s leave out the opening cysteine and the closing phenylalanine or tryptophan. Clone size, where shown, is once, few, many, or a class for clones that have expanded.

j_call,v_call,clone_size,cdr3_aa
TRBJ2-1,TRBV7-9,many,ASSPGLAGGPSDEQF
TRBJ2-4,TRBV6-2/TRBV6-3,.,ASSPPLARAKNIQY
TRBJ2-5,TRBV25-1,.,ASSEFGATQY
TRBJ1-6,TRBV27,few,ASWLGQLNSPLH
TRBJ2-1,TRBV30,.,SVRTAAYNEQF
TRBJ1-3,TRBV27,few,ASTKLGSGNTIY
TRBJ2-4,TRBV27,many,ASSIGQGNIQY
TRBJ1-1,TRBV7-9,.,ASSLEPPTEAF
TRBJ1-3,TRBV6-1,.,ASSPGEAGNTIY
TRBJ1-1,TRBV6-5,many,ASSYFPPPESEAF
TRBJ2-3,TRBV29-1,many,SVSREGDTQY
TRBJ1-2,TRBV30,many,ACDRAYGYT
TRBJ2-5,TRBV20-1,.,SARRFDRKETQY
TRBJ2-1,TRBV10-3,many,AISWGVEGNEQF
TRBJ1-2,TRBV6-5,few,ASSSGQGLGYGYT
TRBJ1-1,TRBV12-3/TRBV12-4,many,ASSLGGQAF
TRBJ2-1,TRBV10-2,many,ASTLAGSSYNEQF
TRBJ2-7,TRBV20-1,many,SAPDFGGAYEQY
TRBJ1-5,TRBV7-2,.,ASSLFGQGNQPQH
TRBJ2-7,TRBV20-1,many,SASYRESSYEQY
TRBJ1-1,TRBV19,.,ASSIDPVGEAF
TRBJ1-5,TRBV20-1,many,SALQGTPSSNQPQH
TRBJ2-7,TRBV7-9,.,ASSLPQGFYEQY
TRBJ2-1,TRBV2,many,ASSELRGSYNEQF
TRBJ2-1,TRBV11-2,many,ASSRGQFGGDEQF
TRBJ2-1,TRBV7-2,.,ASSRSTSGRSNEQF
TRBJ1-5,TRBV27,few,ASSLLGSGGAQPQH
TRBJ2-7,TRBV18,few,ASSPRPGQETGEQY
TRBJ1-1,TRBV28,many,ASSLLRPKLF
TRBJ2-3,TRBV15,.,ATSSGLAGGPATEDTQY
TRBJ2-5,TRBV12-3/TRBV12-4,.,ASSQSGTGVETQY
TRBJ1-6,TRBV3-1,.,ASSLSGGRSPLH
TRBJ2-1,TRBV4-2,few,ASSQDDEQF
TRBJ2-3,TRBV20-1,many,SARGETGTDTQY
TRBJ2-7,TRBV12-3/TRBV12-4,many,ASSFDRVEQY
TRBJ1-5,TRBV2,many,ASSGLGPQH
TRBJ2-5,TRBV10-3,.,AISESGGQTVTQY
TRBJ2-3,TRBV28,many,ASSLLGPADTQY
TRBJ2-2,TRBV2,many,ASKELATTGELF
TRBJ1-5,TRBV29-1,few,SVGWDRGNQPQH
TRBJ2-3,TRBV6-6,few,ASSYRPSGRSDTQY
TRBJ2-3,TRBV29-1,many,STRRSSGGTDTQY
TRBJ2-2,TRBV9,few,ASSGTLGGTGELF
TRBJ2-2,TRBV2,.,ASSADSTGELF
TRBJ1-2,TRBV2,many,ATWAAYGYT
TRBJ2-1,TRBV20-1,few,SAKTSGNNEQF
TRBJ2-3,TRBV6-1,few,ASTSGTDTQY
TRBJ2-1,TRBV3-1,many,ASSQERQGLSNEQF
TRBJ2-7,TRBV6-1,many,ASRPEQGWFYEQY
TRBJ2-1,TRBV11-2,many,ASSSLDSPYNEQF
TRBJ2-1,TRBV20-1,many,SARKAGGPSEQF
TRBJ2-7,TRBV27,few,ASSLKVSYVQY
TRBJ1-1,TRBV7-2,many,ASSRSGAF
TRBJ1-1,TRBV20-1,few,RYTMGAEAF
TRBJ1-1,TRBV30,few,AWSEQDQNTEAF